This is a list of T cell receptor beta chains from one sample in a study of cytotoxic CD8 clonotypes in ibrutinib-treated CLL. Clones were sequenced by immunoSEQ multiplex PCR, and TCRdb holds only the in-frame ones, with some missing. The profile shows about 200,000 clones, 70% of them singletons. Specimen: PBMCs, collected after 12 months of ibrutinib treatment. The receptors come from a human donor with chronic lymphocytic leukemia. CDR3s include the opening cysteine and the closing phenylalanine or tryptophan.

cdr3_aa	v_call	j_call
CASSQDWQPEAPLHF	TRBV4-2	TRBJ1-6
CASSVQQQGPYEQYF	TRBV6-1	TRBJ2-7
CASGFVTGNAYEQYF	TRBV12-5	TRBJ2-7
CASSDTPKETQYF	TRBV6-5	TRBJ2-5
CASSPGDFYNEQFF	TRBV28	TRBJ2-1
CASSYAGQTHSPLHF	TRBV6-5	TRBJ1-6
CASRTGPGELFF	TRBV2	TRBJ2-2
CASSWGQGMSQPQHF	TRBV7-2	TRBJ1-5
CASSLELFSGGMNTEAFF	TRBV5-4	TRBJ1-1
CASGYRETQYF	TRBV2	TRBJ2-5
CSVSFAGALTYEQYF	TRBV29-1	TRBJ2-7
CASSQVVGLNTGELFF	TRBV4-1	TRBJ2-2
CASSKTGSTGELFF	TRBV19	TRBJ2-2